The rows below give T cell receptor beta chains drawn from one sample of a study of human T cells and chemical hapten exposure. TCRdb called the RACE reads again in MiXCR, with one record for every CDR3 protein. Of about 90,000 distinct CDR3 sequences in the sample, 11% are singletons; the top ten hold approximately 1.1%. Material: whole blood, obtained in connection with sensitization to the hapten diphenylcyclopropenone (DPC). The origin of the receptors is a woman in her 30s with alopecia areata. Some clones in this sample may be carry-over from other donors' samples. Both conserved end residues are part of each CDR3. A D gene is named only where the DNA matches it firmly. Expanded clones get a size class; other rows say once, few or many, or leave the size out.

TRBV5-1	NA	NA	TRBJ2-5	CATSLGETQYF	TGCGCCACCAGCTTGGGGGAGACCCAGTACTTC
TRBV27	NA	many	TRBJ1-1	CASPETACNTEAFF	TGTGCCAGCCCTGAGACAGCTTGTAACACTGAAGCTTTCTTT
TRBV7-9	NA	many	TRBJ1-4	CASSPGLIGGTNEKLFF	TGTGCCAGCAGCCCGGGTCTCATAGGGGGAACTAATGAAAAACTGTTTTTT
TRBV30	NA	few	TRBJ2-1	CAWSKTPEQFF	TGTGCCTGGAGTAAGACTCCAGAGCAGTTCTTC
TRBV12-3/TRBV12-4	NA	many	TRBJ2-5	CASSVGVTQYF	TGTGCCAGCAGTGTCGGTGTGACCCAGTACTTC
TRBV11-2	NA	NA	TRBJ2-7	CASSRGGSSYEQYF	TGTGCCAGCAGCCGAGGGGGGAGCTCCTACGAGCAGTACTTC
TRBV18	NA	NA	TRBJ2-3	CASSPPMRSTDTQYF	TGTGCCAGCTCACCACCGATGCGGAGCACAGATACGCAGTATTTT
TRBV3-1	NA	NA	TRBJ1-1	CASSQGREAFF	TGTGCCAGCAGCCAAGGGAGGGAAGCTTTCTTT
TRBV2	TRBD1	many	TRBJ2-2	CASTKGGTGGPGELFF	TGTGCCAGCACCAAAGGAGGGACAGGGGGCCCCGGGGAGCTGTTTTTT
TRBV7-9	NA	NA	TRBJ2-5	CASSLSASSETQYF	TGTGCCAGCAGCTTATCGGCTAGCAGCGAGACCCAGTACTTC
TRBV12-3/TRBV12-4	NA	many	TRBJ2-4	CASSLPGIAKNIQYF	TGTGCCAGCAGTTTACCGGGAATAGCCAAAAACATTCAGTACTTC
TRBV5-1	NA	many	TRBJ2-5	CASSGAGTTGNSGQYF	TGCGCCAGCAGCGGAGCCGGGACAACGGGAAATTCTGGCCAGTACTTC
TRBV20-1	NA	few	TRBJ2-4	CSATFGELAKNIQYF	TGCAGTGCTACCTTTGGGGAGCTGGCCAAAAACATTCAGTACTTC
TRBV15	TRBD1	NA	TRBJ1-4	CATRSGTALNEKLFF	TGTGCCACCCGATCAGGGACAGCCCTAAATGAAAAACTGTTTTTT
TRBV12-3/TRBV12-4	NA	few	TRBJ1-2	CASSFTGISYGYTF	TGTGCCAGCAGTTTCACGGGTATCAGCTATGGCTACACCTTC
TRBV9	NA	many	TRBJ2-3	CASSENGVSTDTQYF	TGTGCCAGCAGCGAGAACGGAGTTAGCACAGATACGCAGTATTTT
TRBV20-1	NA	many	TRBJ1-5	CSASARGNQPQHF	TGCAGTGCTAGCGCCAGAGGCAATCAGCCCCAGCATTTT
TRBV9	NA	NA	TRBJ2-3	CASSGYRTDTQYF	TGTGCCAGCAGCGGGTATAGAACAGATACGCAGTATTTT
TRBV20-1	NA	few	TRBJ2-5	CSARSDRQETQYF	TGCAGTGCTCGCTCGGACAGACAAGAGACCCAGTACTTC
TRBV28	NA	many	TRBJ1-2	CASTLRPLNYGYTF	TGTGCCAGCACTCTTCGCCCCCTGAACTATGGCTACACCTTC
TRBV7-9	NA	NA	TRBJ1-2	CASHLGSGRNNYGYTF	TGTGCCAGCCACCTTGGTTCCGGCAGGAACAACTATGGCTACACCTTC
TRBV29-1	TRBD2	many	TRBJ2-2	CSVEDPGLAGAGELFF	TGCAGCGTTGAAGATCCTGGGCTAGCGGGTGCCGGGGAGCTGTTTTTT
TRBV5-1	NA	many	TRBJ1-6	CASSFEGTDSPLHF	TGCGCCAGCAGCTTTGAAGGGACTGATTCACCCCTCCACTTT
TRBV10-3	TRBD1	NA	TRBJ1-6	CAIRDRDRGESPLHF	TGTGCCATCAGAGACAGGGACAGGGGAGAATCACCCCTCCACTTT
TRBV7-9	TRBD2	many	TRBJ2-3	CASSPALTSLTDTQYF	TGTGCCAGCAGCCCAGCTTTGACTAGCTTGACAGATACGCAGTATTTT
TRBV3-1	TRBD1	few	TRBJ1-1	CASSQVTGLMNTEAFF	TGTGCCAGCAGCCAAGTGACAGGGCTCATGAACACTGAAGCTTTCTTT
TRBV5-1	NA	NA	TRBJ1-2	CASSSRGSQSNYGYTF	TGCGCCAGCAGCTCCAGGGGATCCCAATCTAACTATGGCTACACCTTC
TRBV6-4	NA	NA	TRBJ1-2	CASSDSREGTGRLSF	TGTGCCAGCAGTGACTCGAGAGAAGGAACCGGGAGGCTCAGTTTC
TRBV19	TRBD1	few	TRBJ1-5	CASSPTGLPPQHF	TGTGCCAGTAGTCCGACAGGGTTACCGCCCCAGCATTTT
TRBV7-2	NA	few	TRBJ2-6	CASSLNGVGPDSGANVLTF	TGTGCCAGCAGCTTAAACGGGGTTGGTCCTGACTCTGGGGCCAACGTCCTGACTTTC
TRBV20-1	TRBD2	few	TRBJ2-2	CSAWSGRSTGELFF	TGCAGTGCTTGGAGCGGGAGGTCCACCGGGGAGCTGTTTTTT
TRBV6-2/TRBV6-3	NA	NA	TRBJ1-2	CASSEDNNYGYTF	TGTGCCAGCAGTGAAGACAATAACTATGGCTACACCTTC
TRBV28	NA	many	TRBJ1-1	CASSLGLVSAEAFF	TGTGCCAGCAGTTTAGGTTTGGTGTCAGCTGAAGCTTTCTTT
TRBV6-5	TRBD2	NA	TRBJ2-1	CASTQSSGWNEQFF	TGTGCCAGCACCCAGTCTAGCGGGTGGAATGAGCAGTTCTTC
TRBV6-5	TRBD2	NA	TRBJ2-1	CASSPGTSGTPQFF	TGTGCCAGCAGTCCCGGGACTAGCGGAACCCCGCAGTTCTTC
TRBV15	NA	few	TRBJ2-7	CATSRDEGNYEQYF	TGTGCCACCAGCAGAGATGAGGGGAACTACGAGCAGTACTTC
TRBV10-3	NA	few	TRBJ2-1	CAISESGNEQFF	TGTGCCATCAGTGAGTCGGGGAATGAGCAGTTCTTC
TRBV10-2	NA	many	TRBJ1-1	CASIRTDTDTEAFF	TGCGCCAGCATAAGGACAGATACGGACACTGAAGCTTTCTTT
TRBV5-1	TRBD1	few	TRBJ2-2	CASSSTIQGAPGELFF	TGCGCCAGCAGCTCGACGATACAGGGGGCCCCCGGGGAGCTGTTTTTT
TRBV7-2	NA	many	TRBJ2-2	CASSFFFAGELFF	TGTGCCAGCAGCTTCTTCTTTGCCGGGGAGCTGTTTTTT
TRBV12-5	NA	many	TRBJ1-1	CASALTGKGDTEAFF	TGTGCTAGTGCCCTAACAGGGAAGGGGGACACTGAAGCTTTCTTT
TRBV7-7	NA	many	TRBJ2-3	CASSLATGDTQYF	TGTGCCAGCAGCTTAGCAACAGGAGATACGCAGTATTTT
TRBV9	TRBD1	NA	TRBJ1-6	CASSPRGDSHTSPLHF	TGTGCCAGCAGCCCGAGAGGGGACAGTCATACTTCACCCCTCCACTTT
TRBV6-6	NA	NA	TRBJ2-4	CASRTGLLGGIQYF	TGTGCCAGTAGAACCGGGCTCCTGGGAGGCATTCAGTACTTC
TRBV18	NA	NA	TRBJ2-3	CASSPQARGGTDTQYF	TGTGCCAGCTCACCCCAAGCACGGGGAGGCACAGATACGCAGTATTTT
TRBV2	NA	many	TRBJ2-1	CASRYRASSYNEQFF	TGTGCCAGCAGGTATCGTGCTAGCTCCTACAATGAGCAGTTCTTC
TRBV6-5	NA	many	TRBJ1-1	CASSLNPGVETEAFF	TGTGCCAGCAGCCTCAACCCCGGGGTCGAGACTGAAGCTTTCTTT
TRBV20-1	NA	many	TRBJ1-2	CSGKPPSQGHYGYTF	TGCAGTGGAAAGCCCCCAAGTCAGGGGCACTATGGCTACACCTTC
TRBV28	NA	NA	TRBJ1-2	CASSPQYGYTF	TGTGCCAGCAGTCCCCAGTATGGCTACACCTTC
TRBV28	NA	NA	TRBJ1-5	CASNLEGINQPQHF	TGTGCCAGCAACCTGGAGGGAATCAATCAGCCCCAGCATTTT
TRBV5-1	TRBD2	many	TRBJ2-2	CASRDRTSGSLTGELFF	TGCGCCAGCAGGGACCGGACTAGCGGGAGTTTGACCGGGGAGCTGTTTTTT
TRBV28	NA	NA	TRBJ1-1	CASSPMGIEAFF	TGTGCCAGCAGCCCAATGGGGATTGAAGCTTTCTTT
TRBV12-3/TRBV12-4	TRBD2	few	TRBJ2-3	CASSLSAGGDTQYF	TGTGCCAGCAGTTTATCAGCGGGAGGAGATACGCAGTATTTT
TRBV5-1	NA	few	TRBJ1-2	CASSRDRQSHNYGYTF	TGCGCCAGCAGTCGGGACCGACAGAGTCATAACTATGGCTACACCTTC
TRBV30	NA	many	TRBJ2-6	CAWSVQWGSASGANVLTF	TGTGCCTGGAGTGTACAGTGGGGATCTGCCTCTGGGGCCAACGTCCTGACTTTC